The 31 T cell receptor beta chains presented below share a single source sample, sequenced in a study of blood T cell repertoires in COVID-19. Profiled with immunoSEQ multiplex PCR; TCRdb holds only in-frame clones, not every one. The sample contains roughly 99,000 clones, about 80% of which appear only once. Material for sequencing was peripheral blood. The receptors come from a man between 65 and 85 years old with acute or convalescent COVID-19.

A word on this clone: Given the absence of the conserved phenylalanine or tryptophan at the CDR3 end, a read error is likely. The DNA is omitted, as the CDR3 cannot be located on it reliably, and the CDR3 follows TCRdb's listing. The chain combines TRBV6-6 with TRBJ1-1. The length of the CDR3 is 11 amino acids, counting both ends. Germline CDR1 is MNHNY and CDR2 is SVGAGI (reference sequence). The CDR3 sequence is CASSYLTDYKL.

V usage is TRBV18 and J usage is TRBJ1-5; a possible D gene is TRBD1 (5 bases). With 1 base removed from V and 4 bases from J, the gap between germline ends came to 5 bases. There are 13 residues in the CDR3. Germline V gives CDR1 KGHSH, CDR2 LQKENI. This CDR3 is CASSPQGNQPQHF. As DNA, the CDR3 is TGTGCCAGCTCACCACAGGGGAATCAGCCCCAGCATTTT.

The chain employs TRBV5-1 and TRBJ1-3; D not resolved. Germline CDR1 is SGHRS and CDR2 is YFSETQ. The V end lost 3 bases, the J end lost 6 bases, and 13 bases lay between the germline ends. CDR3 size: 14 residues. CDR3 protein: CASSSSESSNTIYF. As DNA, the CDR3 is TGCGCCAGCAGCTCCTCGGAGTCTTCAAACACCATATATTTT. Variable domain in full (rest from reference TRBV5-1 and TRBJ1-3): KAGVTQTPRYLIKTRGQQVTLSCSPISGHRSVSWYQQTPGQGLQFLFEYFSETQRNKGNFPGRFSGRQFSNSRSEMNVSTLELGDSALYLCASSSSESSNTIYFGEGSWLTVV.

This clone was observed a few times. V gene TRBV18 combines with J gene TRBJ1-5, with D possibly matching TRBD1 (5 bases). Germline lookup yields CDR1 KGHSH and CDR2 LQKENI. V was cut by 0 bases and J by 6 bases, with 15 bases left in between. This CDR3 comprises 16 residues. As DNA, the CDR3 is TGTGCCAGCTCACCACCGGGCAGGGCGGAGGGTCAGCCCCAGCATTTT. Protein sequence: CASSPPGRAEGQPQHF. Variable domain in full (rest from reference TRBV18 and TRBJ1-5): NAGVMQNPRHLVRRRGQEARLRCSPMKGHSHVYWYRQLPEEGLKFMVYLQKENIIDESGMPKERFSAEFPKEGPSILRIQQVVRGDSAAYFCASSPPGRAEGQPQHFGDGTRLSIL.

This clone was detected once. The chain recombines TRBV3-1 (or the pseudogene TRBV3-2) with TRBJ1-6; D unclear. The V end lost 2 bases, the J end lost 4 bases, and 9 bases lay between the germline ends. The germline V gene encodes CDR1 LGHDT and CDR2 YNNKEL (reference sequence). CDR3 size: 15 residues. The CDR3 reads CASSQSTGYNSPLHF. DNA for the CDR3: TGTGCCAGCAGCCAAAGTACGGGGTATAATTCACCCCTCCACTTT.

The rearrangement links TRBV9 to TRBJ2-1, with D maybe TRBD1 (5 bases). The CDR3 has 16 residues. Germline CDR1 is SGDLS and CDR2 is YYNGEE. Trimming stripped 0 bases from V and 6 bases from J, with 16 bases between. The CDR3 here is CASSVGAALQGNEQFF. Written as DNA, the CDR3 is TGTGCCAGCAGCGTAGGGGCGGCCCTTCAGGGCAATGAGCAGTTCTTC. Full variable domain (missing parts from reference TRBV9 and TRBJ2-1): DSGVTQTPKHLITATGQRVTLRCSPRSGDLSVYWYQQSLDQGLQFLIQYYNGEERAKGNILERFSAQQFPDLHSELNLSSLELGDSALYFCASSVGAALQGNEQFFGPGTRLTVL.

CDR3 sequence reads: CASKTGTGDYAEAFF. CDR3 DNA sequence: TGTGCCAGTAAAACCGGGACAGGGGATTACGCTGAAGCTTTCTTT. The chain recombines TRBV19 with TRBJ1-1; 10 nucleotides match TRBD1. The junction had 11 bases not matched to a gene; V was cut back by 7 bases and J by 6 bases. This CDR3 is 15 amino acids long. CDR1 is LNHDA and CDR2 is SQIVND in the germline V gene (reference sequence).

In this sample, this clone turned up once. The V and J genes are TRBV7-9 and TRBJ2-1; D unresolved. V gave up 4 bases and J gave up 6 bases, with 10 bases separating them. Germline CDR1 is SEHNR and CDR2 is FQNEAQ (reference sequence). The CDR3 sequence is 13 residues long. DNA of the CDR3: TGTGCCAGCAGCTCCCCCCCCGGCAATGAGCAGTTCTTC. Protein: CASSSPPGNEQFF.

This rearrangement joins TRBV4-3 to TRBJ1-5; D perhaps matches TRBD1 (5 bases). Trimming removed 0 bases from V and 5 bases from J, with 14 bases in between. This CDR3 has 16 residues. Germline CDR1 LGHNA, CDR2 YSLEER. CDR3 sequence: CASSQDAQGWDQPQHF. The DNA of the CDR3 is TGCGCCAGCAGCCAAGATGCGCAGGGATGGGATCAGCCCCAGCATTTT.

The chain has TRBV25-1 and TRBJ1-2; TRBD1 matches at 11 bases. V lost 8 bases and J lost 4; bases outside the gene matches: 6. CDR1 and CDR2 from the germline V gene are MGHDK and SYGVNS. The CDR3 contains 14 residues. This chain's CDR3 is CASVGQGVVYGYTF. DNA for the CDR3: TGTGCCAGCGTGGGACAGGGGGTAGTCTATGGCTACACCTTC.

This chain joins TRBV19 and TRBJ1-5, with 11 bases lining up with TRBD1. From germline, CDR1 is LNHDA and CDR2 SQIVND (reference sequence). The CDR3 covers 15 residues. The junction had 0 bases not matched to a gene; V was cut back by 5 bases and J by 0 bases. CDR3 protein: CASSGTGGSNQPQHF. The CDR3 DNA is TGTGCCAGTAGTGGGACAGGGGGTAGCAATCAGCCCCAGCATTTT.

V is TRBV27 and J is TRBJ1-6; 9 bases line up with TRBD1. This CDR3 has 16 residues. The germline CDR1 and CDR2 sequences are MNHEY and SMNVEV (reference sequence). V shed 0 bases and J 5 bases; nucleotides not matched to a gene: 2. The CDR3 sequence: CASSLSQGANNSPLHF. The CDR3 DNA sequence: TGTGCCAGCAGTTTATCACAGGGGGCCAATAATTCACCCCTCCACTTT.

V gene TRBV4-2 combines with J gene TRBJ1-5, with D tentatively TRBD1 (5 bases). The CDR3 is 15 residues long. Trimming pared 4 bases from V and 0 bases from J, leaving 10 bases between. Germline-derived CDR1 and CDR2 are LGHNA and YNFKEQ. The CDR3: CASSPRTSSNQPQHF. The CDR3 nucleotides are TGTGCCAGCAGCCCCCGGACATCTAGCAATCAGCCCCAGCATTTT.

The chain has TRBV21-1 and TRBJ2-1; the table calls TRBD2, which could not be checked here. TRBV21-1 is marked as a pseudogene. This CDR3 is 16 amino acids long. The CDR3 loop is CASSKAGGAAYNEQFF. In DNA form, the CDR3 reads TGTGCCAGCAGCAAAGCAGGGGGGGCAGCCTACAATGAGCAGTTCTTC.

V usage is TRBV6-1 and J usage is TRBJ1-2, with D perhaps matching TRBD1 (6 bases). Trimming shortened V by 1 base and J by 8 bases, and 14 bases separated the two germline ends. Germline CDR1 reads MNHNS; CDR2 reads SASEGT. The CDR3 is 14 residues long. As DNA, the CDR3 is TGTGCCAGCAGTGAAGATGGCAGGGGCGGAGGCTACACCTTC. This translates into CASSEDGRGGGYTF.

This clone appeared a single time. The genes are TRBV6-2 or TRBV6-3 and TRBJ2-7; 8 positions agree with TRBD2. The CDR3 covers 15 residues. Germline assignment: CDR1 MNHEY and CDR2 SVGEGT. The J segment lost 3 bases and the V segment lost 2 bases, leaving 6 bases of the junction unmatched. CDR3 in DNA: TGTGCCAGCAGTTACAACGCGGGGGGATACTACGAGCAGTACTTC. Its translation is CASSYNAGGYYEQYF.

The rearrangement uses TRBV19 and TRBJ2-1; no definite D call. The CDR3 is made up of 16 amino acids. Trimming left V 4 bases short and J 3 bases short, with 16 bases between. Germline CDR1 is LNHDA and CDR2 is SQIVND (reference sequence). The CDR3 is CASSTQPDSFYNEQFF. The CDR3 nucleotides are TGTGCCAGTAGTACCCAACCAGATTCTTTCTACAATGAGCAGTTCTTC.

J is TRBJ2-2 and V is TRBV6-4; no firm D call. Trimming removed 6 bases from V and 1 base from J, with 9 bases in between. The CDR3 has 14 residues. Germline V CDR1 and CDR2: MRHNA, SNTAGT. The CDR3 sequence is CASRPGVNTGELFF. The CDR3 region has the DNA TGTGCCAGCAGGCCCGGAGTGAACACCGGGGAGCTGTTTTTT.

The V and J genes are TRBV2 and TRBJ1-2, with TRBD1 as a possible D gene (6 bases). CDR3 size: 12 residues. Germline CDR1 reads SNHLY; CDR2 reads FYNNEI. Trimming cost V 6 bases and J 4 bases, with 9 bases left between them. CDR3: CASRSTGYGYTF. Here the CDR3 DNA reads TGTGCCAGCAGGTCGACAGGCTATGGCTACACCTTC.

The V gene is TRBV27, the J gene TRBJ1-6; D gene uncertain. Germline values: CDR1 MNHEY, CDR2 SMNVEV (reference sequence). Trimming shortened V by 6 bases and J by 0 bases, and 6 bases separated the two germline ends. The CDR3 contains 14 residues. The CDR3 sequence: CASSPGSYNSPLHF. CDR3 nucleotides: TGTGCCAGCAGCCCCGGCTCCTATAATTCACCCCTCCACTTT.

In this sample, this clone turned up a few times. CDR3 bases: TGCGCCAGCAGTGATCCCCAGGGATATCAGCCCCAGCATTTT. Its translation: CASSDPQGYQPQHF. The chain couples TRBV10-1 to TRBJ1-5; tentative D call: TRBD1 (5 bases). This CDR3 has 14 amino acids. The V gene lost 3 bases and the J gene lost 5 bases, with 11 bases spanning the gap. CDR1 is WNHNN, CDR2 SYGVQD, per germline (reference sequence).

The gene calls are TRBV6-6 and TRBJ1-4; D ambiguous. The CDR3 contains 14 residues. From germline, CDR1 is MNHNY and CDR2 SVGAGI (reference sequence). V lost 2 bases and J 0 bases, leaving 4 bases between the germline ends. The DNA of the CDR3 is TGTGCCAGCAGTTACCGAGCAACTAATGAAAAACTGTTTTTT. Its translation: CASSYRATNEKLFF.

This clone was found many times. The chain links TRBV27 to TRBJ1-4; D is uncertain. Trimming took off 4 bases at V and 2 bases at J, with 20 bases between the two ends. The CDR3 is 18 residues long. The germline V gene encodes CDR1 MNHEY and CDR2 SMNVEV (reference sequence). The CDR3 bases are TGTGCCAGCAGTTCAGACCCCCTCCACAGAGCTACTAATGAAAAACTGTTTTTT. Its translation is CASSSDPLHRATNEKLFF. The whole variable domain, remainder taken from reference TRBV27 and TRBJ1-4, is EAQVTQNPRYLITVTGKKLTVTCSQNMNHEYMSWYRQDPGLGLRQIYYSMNVEVTDKGDVPEGYKVSRKEKRNFPLILESPSPNQTSLYFCASSSDPLHRATNEKLFFGSGTQLSVL.

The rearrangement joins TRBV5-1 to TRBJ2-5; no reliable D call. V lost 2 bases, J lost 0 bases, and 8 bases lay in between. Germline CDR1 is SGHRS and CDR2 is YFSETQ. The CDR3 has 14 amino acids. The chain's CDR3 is CASSLTQYQETQYF. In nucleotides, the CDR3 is TGCGCCAGCAGCTTAACACAGTACCAAGAGACCCAGTACTTC.

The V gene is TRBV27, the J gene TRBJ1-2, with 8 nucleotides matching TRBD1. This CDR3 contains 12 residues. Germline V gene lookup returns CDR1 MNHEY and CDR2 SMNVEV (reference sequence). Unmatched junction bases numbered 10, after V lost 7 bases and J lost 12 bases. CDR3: CASKSGTGPHTF. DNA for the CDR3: TGTGCCAGCAAATCCGGGACAGGTCCCCACACCTTC.

The CDR3 region has the DNA TGTGCCAGCAGCATCCGACAGGGTACAGAGACCCAGTACTTC. Translated: CASSIRQGTETQYF. This chain links TRBV9 with TRBJ2-5, with 7 bases lining up with TRBD1. V shed 4 bases and J 4 bases; nucleotides not matched to a gene: 7. The germline CDR1 and CDR2 sequences are SGDLS and YYNGEE. The CDR3 extends over 14 amino acids.

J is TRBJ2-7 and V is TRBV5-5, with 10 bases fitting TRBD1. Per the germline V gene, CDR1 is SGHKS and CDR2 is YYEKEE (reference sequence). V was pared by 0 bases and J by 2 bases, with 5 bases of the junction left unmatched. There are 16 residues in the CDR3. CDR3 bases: TGTGCCAGCAGCTTGGTATCCGGGACAGGGGCCTACGAGCAGTACTTC. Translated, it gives CASSLVSGTGAYEQYF.

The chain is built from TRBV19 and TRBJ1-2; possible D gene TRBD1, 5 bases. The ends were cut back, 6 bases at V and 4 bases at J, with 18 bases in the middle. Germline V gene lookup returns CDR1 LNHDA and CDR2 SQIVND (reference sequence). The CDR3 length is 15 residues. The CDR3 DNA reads TGTGCCAGTAGCCCATTCGACAGTCCATCCTATGGCTACACCTTC. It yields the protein CASSPFDSPSYGYTF.

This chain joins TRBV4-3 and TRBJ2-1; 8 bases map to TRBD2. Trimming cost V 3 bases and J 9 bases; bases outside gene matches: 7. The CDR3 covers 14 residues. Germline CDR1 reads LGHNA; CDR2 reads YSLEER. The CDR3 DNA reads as TGCGCCAGCAGCCATCGGGGGGGCCGGGTTGAGCAGTTCTTC. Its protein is CASSHRGGRVEQFF.

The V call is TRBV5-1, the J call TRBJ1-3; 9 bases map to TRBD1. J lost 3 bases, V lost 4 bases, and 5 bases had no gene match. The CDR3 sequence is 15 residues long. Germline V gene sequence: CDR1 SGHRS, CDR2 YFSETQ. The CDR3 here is CASSKDRGFGNTIYF. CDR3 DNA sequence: TGCGCCAGCAGCAAAGACAGGGGGTTTGGAAACACCATATATTTT.

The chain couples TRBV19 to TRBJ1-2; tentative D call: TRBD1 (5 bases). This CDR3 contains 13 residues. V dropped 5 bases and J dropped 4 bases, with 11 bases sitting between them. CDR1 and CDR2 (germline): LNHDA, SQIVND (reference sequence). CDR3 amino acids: CASSVDSPYGYTF. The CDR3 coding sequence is TGTGCCAGTAGTGTCGACAGCCCCTATGGCTACACCTTC.